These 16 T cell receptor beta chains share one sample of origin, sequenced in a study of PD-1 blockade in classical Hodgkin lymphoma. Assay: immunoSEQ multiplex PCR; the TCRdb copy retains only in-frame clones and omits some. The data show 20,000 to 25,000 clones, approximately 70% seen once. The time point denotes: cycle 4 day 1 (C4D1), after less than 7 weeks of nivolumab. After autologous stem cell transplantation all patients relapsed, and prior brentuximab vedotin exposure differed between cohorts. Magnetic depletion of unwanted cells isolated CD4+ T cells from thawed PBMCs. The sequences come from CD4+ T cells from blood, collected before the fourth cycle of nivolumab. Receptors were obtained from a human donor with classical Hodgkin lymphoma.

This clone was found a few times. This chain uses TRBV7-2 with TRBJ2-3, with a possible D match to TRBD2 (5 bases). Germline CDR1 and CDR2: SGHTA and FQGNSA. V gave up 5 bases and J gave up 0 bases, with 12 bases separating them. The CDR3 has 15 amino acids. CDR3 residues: CASSPRGASTDTQYF. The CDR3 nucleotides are TGTGCCAGCAGCCCACGGGGTGCTAGCACAGATACGCAGTATTTT.

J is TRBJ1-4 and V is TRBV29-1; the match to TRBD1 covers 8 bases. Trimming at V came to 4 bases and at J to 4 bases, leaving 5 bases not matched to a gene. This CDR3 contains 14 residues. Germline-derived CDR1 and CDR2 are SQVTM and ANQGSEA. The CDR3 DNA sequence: TGCAGCGTTGCACGGACAGGGAATAATGAAAAACTGTTTTTT. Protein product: CSVARTGNNEKLFF.

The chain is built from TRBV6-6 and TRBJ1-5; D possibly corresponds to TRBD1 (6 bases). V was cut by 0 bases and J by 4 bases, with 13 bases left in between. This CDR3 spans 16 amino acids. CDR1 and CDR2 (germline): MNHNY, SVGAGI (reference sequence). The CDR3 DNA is TGTGCCAGCAGTTACTCAGCAGGGGCTCTGAATCAGCCCCAGCATTTT. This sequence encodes CASSYSAGALNQPQHF.

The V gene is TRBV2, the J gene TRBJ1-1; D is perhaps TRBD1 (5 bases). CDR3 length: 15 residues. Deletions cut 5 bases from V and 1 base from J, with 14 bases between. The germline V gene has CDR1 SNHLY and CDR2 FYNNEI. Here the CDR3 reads CASSPGLARNTEAFF. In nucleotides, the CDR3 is TGTGCCAGCAGTCCAGGGTTAGCGAGGAACACTGAAGCTTTCTTT.

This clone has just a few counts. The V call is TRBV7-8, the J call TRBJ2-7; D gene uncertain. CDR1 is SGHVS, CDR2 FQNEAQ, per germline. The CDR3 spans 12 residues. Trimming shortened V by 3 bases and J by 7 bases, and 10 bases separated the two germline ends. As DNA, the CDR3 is TGTGCCAGCAGCTTCCCACATGGGGAGCAGTACTTC. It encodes CASSFPHGEQYF.

The CDR3 region is CASSTLASGASEQFF. CDR3 nucleotide sequence: TGCGCCAGCAGCACCCTGGCTAGCGGGGCAAGTGAGCAGTTCTTC. V gene TRBV4-3 combines with J gene TRBJ2-1; 9 bases are a match to TRBD2. V lost 5 bases, J lost 9 bases, and 11 bases stayed unmatched. The CDR3 extends over 15 amino acids. Germline V gives CDR1 LGHNA, CDR2 YSLEER.

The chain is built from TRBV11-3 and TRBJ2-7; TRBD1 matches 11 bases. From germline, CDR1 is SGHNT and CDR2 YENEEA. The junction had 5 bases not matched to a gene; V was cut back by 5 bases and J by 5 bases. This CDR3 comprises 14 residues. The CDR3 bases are TGTGCCAGCAGCCCAGGACAGGGGGCGGACGAGCAGTACTTC. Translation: CASSPGQGADEQYF.

Here the CDR3 reads CASSYGGLGTQYF. CDR3 nucleotide sequence: TGTGCCAGCAGTTATGGGGGCCTGGGGACCCAGTACTTC. The chain recombines TRBV27 with TRBJ2-5, with a tentative D call TRBD1 (6 bases). The germline gives CDR1 MNHEY, CDR2 SMNVEV (reference sequence). The V end lost 4 bases, the J end lost 7 bases, and 13 bases lay between the germline ends. This CDR3 is built from 13 residues.

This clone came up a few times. Here the CDR3 reads CASSLRGSYEQYF. CDR3 DNA: TGTGCCAGCAGCCTTAGGGGATCCTACGAGCAGTACTTC. The chain employs TRBV5-4 and TRBJ2-7, with D tentatively TRBD1 (5 bases). The CDR3 runs 13 residues. Trimming stripped 4 bases from V and 1 base from J, with 9 bases between. The germline gives CDR1 SGHNT, CDR2 YYREEE (reference sequence).

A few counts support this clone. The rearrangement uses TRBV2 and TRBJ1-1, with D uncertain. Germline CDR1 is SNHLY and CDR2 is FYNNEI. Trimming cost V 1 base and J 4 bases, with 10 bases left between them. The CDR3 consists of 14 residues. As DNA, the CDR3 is TGTGCCAGCAGTGAAGGGCTTTCCGTCACTGAAGCTTTCTTT. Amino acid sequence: CASSEGLSVTEAFF.

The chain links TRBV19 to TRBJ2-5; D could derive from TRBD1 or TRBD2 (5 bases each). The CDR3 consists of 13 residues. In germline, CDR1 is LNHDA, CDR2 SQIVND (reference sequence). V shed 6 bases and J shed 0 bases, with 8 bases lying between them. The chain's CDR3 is CASRGTYQETQYF. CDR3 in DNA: TGTGCCAGTAGGGGGACGTACCAAGAGACCCAGTACTTC. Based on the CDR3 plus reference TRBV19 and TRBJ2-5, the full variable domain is DGGITQSPKYLFRKEGQNVTLSCEQNLNHDAMYWYRQDPGQGLRLIYYSQIVNDFQKGDIAEGYSVSREKKESFPLTVTSAQKNPTAFYLCASRGTYQETQYFGPGTRLLVL.

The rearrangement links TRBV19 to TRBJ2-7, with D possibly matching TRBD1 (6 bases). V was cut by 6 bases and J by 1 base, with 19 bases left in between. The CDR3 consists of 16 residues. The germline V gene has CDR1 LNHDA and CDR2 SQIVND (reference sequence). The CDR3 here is CASSQSSGTYSYEQYF. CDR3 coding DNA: TGTGCCAGTAGCCAATCGTCCGGGACATATTCCTACGAGCAGTACTTC.

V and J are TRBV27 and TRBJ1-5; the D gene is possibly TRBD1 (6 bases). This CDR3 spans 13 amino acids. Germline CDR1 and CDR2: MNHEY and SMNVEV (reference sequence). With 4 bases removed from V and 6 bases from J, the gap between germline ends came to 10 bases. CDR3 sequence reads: CASSWSGVQPQHF. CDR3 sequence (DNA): TGTGCCAGCAGTTGGTCAGGGGTTCAGCCCCAGCATTTT.

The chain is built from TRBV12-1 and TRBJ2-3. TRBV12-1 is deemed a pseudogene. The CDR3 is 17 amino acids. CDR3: CASIQRNRAEFTDTQYF. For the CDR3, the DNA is TGTGCCAGCATACAAAGAAATAGGGCGGAGTTCACAGATACGCAGTATTTT.

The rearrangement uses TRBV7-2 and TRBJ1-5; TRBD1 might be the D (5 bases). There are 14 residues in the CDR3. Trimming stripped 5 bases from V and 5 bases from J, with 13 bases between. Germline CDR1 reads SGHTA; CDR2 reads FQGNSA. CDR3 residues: CASSRDRLYQPQHF. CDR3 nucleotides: TGTGCCAGCAGCCGGGACCGGCTCTATCAGCCCCAGCATTTT.

CDR3 loop: CASSAGLISYEQYF. In DNA form, the CDR3 reads TGTGCCAGCAGCGCTGGACTTATCTCCTACGAGCAGTACTTC. The genes are TRBV2 and TRBJ2-7, with D maybe TRBD2 (5 bases). Germline-derived CDR1 and CDR2 are SNHLY and FYNNEI. The CDR3 covers 14 residues. Trimming removed 6 bases from V and 0 bases from J, with 12 bases in between.